This entry lists 7 T cell receptor beta chains sequenced from one sample in a study of Ad26.COV2.S vaccination and SARS-CoV-2 variants. Treatment meaning: some 20 received Ad26.COV2.S at low or high dose, single or two shots; several received placebo; per-sample allocation not given. Samples analyzed were those drawn on day 63 after the first vaccine or placebo injection. Sequencing was performed with immunoSEQ multiplex PCR; in TCRdb, only in-frame clones are kept and a portion is missing. The sample has some 240,000 clones, around nine tenths seen once. Sequences were derived from peripheral blood, sampled in a trial of Ad26.COV2.S vaccine versus placebo. The source is a person aged 18-65 years who received the Ad26.COV2.S COVID-19 vaccine or a placebo.

The CDR3 region has the DNA TGTGCCAGCAGCTCAGCGGGAGTATTTAATGAGCAGTTCTTC. Translated, it gives CASSSAGVFNEQFF. V usage is TRBV7-9 and J usage is TRBJ2-1; 8 bases match TRBD2. The CDR3 totals 14 residues. Germline loops: CDR1 SEHNR, CDR2 FQNEAQ (reference sequence). J lost 7 bases, V lost 4 bases, and 6 bases had no gene match.

This clone was observed once. The V and J genes are TRBV11-2 and TRBJ1-3, with D possibly matching TRBD1 (5 bases). CDR3 length: 14 residues. Germline-derived CDR1 and CDR2 are SGHAT and FQNNGV. Trimming removed 2 bases at V and 2 bases at J, with 7 bases between. CDR3 region: CASSLMTAGNTIYF. The CDR3 bases are TGTGCCAGCAGCTTAATGACAGCTGGAAACACCATATATTTT.

This CDR3 reads CASSQGQGGNEQYF. The CDR3 DNA sequence: TGCGCCAGCAGCCAAGGACAGGGCGGAAACGAGCAGTACTTC. The rearrangement uses TRBV4-3 and TRBJ2-7; 7 bases align to TRBD1. Germline V gene data show CDR1 as LGHNA and CDR2 as YSLEER. The V and J ends lost 1 base and 5 bases, in that order; junction bases with no gene match: 5. This CDR3 contains 14 residues.

This rearrangement joins TRBV5-5 to TRBJ2-1; the match to TRBD2 covers 10 bases. Germline V gene lookup returns CDR1 SGHKS and CDR2 YYEKEE (reference sequence). This CDR3 has 15 residues. V lost 0 bases, J lost 14 bases, and 11 bases stayed unmatched. The CDR3 reads CASSLEWLASGGEFF. For the CDR3, the DNA is TGTGCCAGCAGCTTGGAGTGGCTGGCTAGCGGGGGAGAGTTCTTC. The whole variable domain, remainder taken from reference TRBV5-5 and TRBJ2-1, is DAGVTQSPTHLIKTRGQQVTLRCSPISGHKSVSWYQQVLGQGPQFIFQYYEKEERGRGNFPDRFSARQFPNYSSELNVNALLLGDSALYLCASSLEWLASGGEFFGPGTRLTVL.

This clone came up a few times. This chain uses TRBV14 with TRBJ2-1; D is possibly TRBD2 (6 bases). Trimming took 1 base from V and 4 from J, leaving 17 bases between them. Germline V CDR1 and CDR2: SGHDN, FVKESK. This CDR3 contains 17 residues. The CDR3 loop reads CASSQVGGLAIYNEQFF. CDR3 bases: TGTGCCAGCAGCCAAGTGGGTGGTCTAGCGATATACAATGAGCAGTTCTTC.

The V gene is TRBV10-1, the J gene TRBJ2-7; D is uncertain. V was cut by 4 bases and J by 5 bases, with 12 bases left in between. CDR3 length: 13 amino acids. The germline V gene has CDR1 WNHNN and CDR2 SYGVQD (reference sequence). CDR3 coding DNA: TGCGCCAGCAGTGGGTTTTCAATCCACGAGCAGTACGTC. It translates to CASSGFSIHEQYV.

With regard to this clone: Other DNA sequences in this sample translate to the same CDR3. V usage is TRBV6-5 and J usage is TRBJ2-1, with TRBD2 identical over 10 bases. V gave up 3 bases and J gave up 3 bases; unmatched junction bases: 2. From germline, CDR1 is MNHEY and CDR2 SVGAGI. The CDR3 totals 15 residues. CDR3 nucleotides: TGTGCCAGCAGTTATAGACTAGCGGGCTACAATGAGCAGTTCTTC. It codes for CASSYRLAGYNEQFF.